Listed below are T cell receptor beta chains from one sample, sequenced in a study of blood T cell repertoires in COVID-19. Only in-frame clones appear in the TCRdb table, and some are missing; sequencing was by immunoSEQ multiplex PCR. The sample comprises about 170,000 clones, 70% to 85% of which are singletons, and 1.2% rests with the top ten. Sequenced sample: peripheral blood. These receptors were taken from a man in his 60s who had recovered from COVID-19. CDR3s include the opening cysteine and the closing phenylalanine or tryptophan. D genes are given only for firm matches. Size tells how often a clone was seen (once, few, many) or the class of an expanded clone, and some rows leave it out.

j_call,v_call,clone_size,d_call,cdr3_aa,cdr3_nt
TRBJ2-5,TRBV7-9,.,.,CAGNDPNSPSGETQYF,TGTGCCGGCAATGACCCAAACAGCCCCTCAGGAGAGACCCAGTACTTC
TRBJ2-3,TRBV27,.,.,CASSSYTNTDTQYF,TGTGCCAGCAGTTCTTACACAAACACAGATACGCAGTATTTT
TRBJ2-7,TRBV9,.,TRBD2,CASSLRGVTYEQYF,TGTGCCAGCAGCCTCCGGGGGGTAACCTACGAGCAGTACTTC
TRBJ1-1,TRBV27,once,.,CASSRRTGETEAFF,TGTGCCAGCAGTCGACGGACGGGGGAAACTGAAGCTTTCTTT
TRBJ1-6,TRBV30,.,TRBD1,CAWSRDRYNSPLHF,TGTGCCTGGAGTAGGGACAGATATAATTCACCCCTCCACTTT
TRBJ1-1,TRBV7-9,.,.,CASSSTGGLGNTEAFF,TGTGCCAGCAGCTCCACCGGGGGGTTGGGGAACACTGAAGCTTTCTTT
TRBJ1-5,TRBV30,once,TRBD1,CAWSGQGVEPQHF,TGTGCCTGGAGTGGACAGGGGGTTGAGCCCCAGCATTTT
TRBJ1-2,TRBV6-6,once,.,CASREEEGTGGYTF,TGTGCCAGCAGGGAAGAAGAGGGTACGGGCGGCTACACCTTC
TRBJ2-5,TRBV24-1,.,TRBD1,CATSDSGQGAGETQYF,TGTGCCACCAGTGATAGTGGACAGGGGGCGGGGGAGACCCAGTACTTC
TRBJ2-3,TRBV7-3,.,TRBD2,CASSSGGRFTDTQYF,TGTGCCAGCAGCTCGGGGGGGCGATTCACAGATACGCAGTATTTT
TRBJ2-5,TRBV24-1,.,TRBD1,CATSDPDRGVQETQYF,TGTGCCACCAGTGACCCTGACAGGGGGGTTCAAGAGACCCAGTACTTC
TRBJ2-5,TRBV7-9,.,.,CASSPTLAPSLYF,TGTGCCAGCAGCCCAACCCTAGCACCGTCACTATACTTC
TRBJ2-2,TRBV6-6,few,TRBD1,CASSPEGQGDTGELFF,TGTGCCAGCAGTCCCGAGGGACAGGGGGACACCGGGGAGCTGTTTTTT
TRBJ2-2,TRBV6-5,.,.,CASRPGGRVTGELFF,TGTGCCAGCCGTCCAGGGGGGCGGGTCACCGGGGAGCTGTTTTTT
TRBJ1-3,TRBV18,.,TRBD1,CASSNRGHSETDGNTIYF,TGTGCCAGCTCCAACAGGGGGCATAGTGAAACGGATGGAAACACCATATATTTT
TRBJ1-5,TRBV30,.,.,CAWSSDGGNQPQHF,TGTGCCTGGAGTTCTGACGGAGGCAATCAGCCCCAGCATTTT
TRBJ2-1,TRBV30,.,TRBD2,CAWRGLGFDGEQFF,TGTGCCTGGAGGGGACTAGGTTTCGACGGTGAGCAGTTCTTC
TRBJ2-1,TRBV2,.,TRBD2,CASSEARRGGFSSYNEQFF,TGTGCCAGCAGTGAAGCGCGGCGGGGGGGTTTCAGCTCCTACAATGAGCAGTTCTTC
TRBJ2-2,TRBV19,.,TRBD2,CATKGGGTSYWSGELFF,TGTGCCACCAAAGGAGGGGGGACTAGTTACTGGTCCGGGGAGCTGTTTTTT
TRBJ1-1,TRBV10-3,.,.,CATTEGRGNTEAFF,TGTGCCACGACGGAGGGGCGGGGGAACACTGAAGCTTTCTTT
TRBJ2-1,TRBV5-1,once,.,CASSSRAPSSYNEQFF,TGCGCCAGCAGCTCTCGAGCTCCAAGCTCCTACAATGAGCAGTTCTTC
TRBJ2-1,TRBV6-5,.,TRBD2,CASSPAGGEYNEQFF,TGTGCCAGCAGCCCAGCCGGGGGGGAGTACAATGAGCAGTTCTTC
TRBJ2-1,TRBV19,.,TRBD2,CASSSGGPDEFF,TGTGCCAGTAGTTCGGGAGGCCCAGACGAATTCTTC
TRBJ1-2,TRBV6-5,once,.,CASSYSQGPHGYTF,TGTGCCAGCAGTTACAGTCAGGGGCCCCATGGCTACACCTTC
TRBJ1-1,TRBV7-2,.,TRBD1,CASSRDRGTTEAFF,TGTGCCAGCAGCCGGGACAGGGGGACCACTGAAGCTTTCTTT
TRBJ1-3,TRBV27,once,TRBD1,CASSRGQGFSGNTIYF,TGTGCCAGCAGTAGGGGGCAGGGATTCTCTGGAAACACCATATATTTT
TRBJ1-1,TRBV7-9,once,.,CSSGPTGDSEAFF,TGTTCTTCCGGGCCCACTGGGGACTCTGAAGCTTTCTTT
TRBJ2-2,TRBV9,.,.,CASSVGGRQLFTGELFF,TGTGCCAGCAGCGTAGGGGGCAGGCAACTTTTTACCGGGGAGCTGTTTTTT
TRBJ2-3,TRBV5-1,.,.,CASSFIGGDTDTQYF,TGCGCCAGCAGCTTTATAGGCGGGGACACAGATACGCAGTATTTT
TRBJ1-1,TRBV19,.,TRBD1,CASSPPPGTGGTEAFF,TGTGCCAGTAGTCCCCCCCCCGGGACAGGGGGCACTGAAGCTTTCTTT
TRBJ2-5,TRBV4-1,.,TRBD1,CASSPLDRGRRETQYF,TGCGCCAGCAGCCCGTTGGACAGGGGGCGCAGGGAGACCCAGTACTTC
TRBJ2-2,TRBV6-5,.,TRBD1,CASRVEGANTGELFF,TGTGCCAGCAGGGTAGAGGGGGCCAACACCGGGGAGCTGTTTTTT
TRBJ1-1,TRBV12-5,.,.,CASGLGGGANTEAFF,TGTGCTAGTGGTTTGGGGGGGGGAGCGAACACTGAAGCTTTCTTT
TRBJ2-7,TRBV19,.,TRBD1,CATLPGTGERSSYEQYF,TGTGCCACCCTCCCCGGGACAGGAGAACGTTCTTCATACGAGCAGTACTTC
TRBJ2-2,TRBV7-2,.,TRBD2,CASSLDSGGDGELFF,TGTGCCAGCAGCTTAGACTCCGGGGGGGACGGGGAGCTGTTTTTT
TRBJ1-6,TRBV7-8,.,.,CASSLTGVNSPLHF,TGTGCCAGCTCCTTAACAGGAGTCAATTCACCCCTCCACTTT
TRBJ2-5,TRBV9,.,TRBD1,CASSPWTGEKTQYF,TGTGCCAGCAGCCCTTGGACAGGGGAGAAGACCCAGTACTTC
TRBJ1-2,TRBV11-2,once,.,CASSLSLMRNYGYTF,TGTGCCAGCAGCTTATCCCTCATGAGGAACTATGGCTACACCTTC
TRBJ2-3,TRBV5-6,.,.,CASTMAGTTDTQYF,TGTGCCAGCACTATGGCGGGGACCACAGATACGCAGTATTTT
TRBJ2-2,TRBV5-4,few,.,CASSASAGTGRRGELFF,TGTGCCAGCAGCGCCTCGGCCGGTACAGGGAGACGCGGGGAGCTGTTTTTT
TRBJ1-1,TRBV19,.,.,CASSRSTENTEAFF,TGTGCCAGTAGTAGGTCGACAGAAAACACTGAAGCTTTCTTT
TRBJ1-1,TRBV20-1,.,.,CSASTQGRNTEAFF,TGCAGTGCTAGTACCCAGGGAAGAAACACTGAAGCTTTCTTT
TRBJ2-7,TRBV27,.,TRBD1,CASRRYRGQSYEQYF,TGTGCCAGCAGAAGATACAGGGGGCAGTCCTACGAGCAGTACTTC
TRBJ1-6,TRBV7-6,.,.,CASSLSGNSPLHF,TGTGCCAGCAGCTTATCGGGGAATTCACCCCTCCACTTT
TRBJ1-2,TRBV6-2/TRBV6-3,.,.,CASSYSSGIYGYTF,TGTGCCAGCAGTTACTCGTCAGGGATCTATGGCTACACCTTC
TRBJ2-2,TRBV7-6,.,TRBD2,CASSGGERETGELFF,TGTGCCAGCAGCGGGGGGGAGAGGGAAACCGGGGAGCTGTTTTTT
TRBJ2-5,TRBV24-1,.,.,CATSDSLQGEVETQYF,TGTGCCACCAGTGATTCTTTGCAGGGGGAGGTGGAGACCCAGTACTTC
TRBJ1-2,TRBV30,once,.,CAWSVRRVGGYTF,TGTGCCTGGAGTGTACGGCGGGTGGGGGGCTACACCTTC
TRBJ1-2,TRBV7-9,.,.,CASSLTANYGYTF,TGTGCCAGCAGCTTGACAGCTAACTATGGCTACACCTTC
TRBJ2-7,TRBV6-1,.,.,CASRQGPYEQYF,TGTGCCAGCAGACAGGGCCCCTACGAGCAGTACTTC
TRBJ1-3,TRBV30,.,.,CAWGASGNTIYF,TGTGCCTGGGGGGCATCTGGAAACACCATATATTTT
TRBJ1-5,TRBV7-7,.,TRBD1,CASSLAGQGAANQPQHF,TGTGCTAGCAGCTTAGCGGGGCAGGGGGCAGCTAATCAGCCCCAGCATTTT
TRBJ2-1,TRBV20-1,.,TRBD1,CSASRFGQGGNEQFF,TGCAGTGCTAGTCGCTTCGGACAGGGGGGGAATGAGCAGTTCTTC
TRBJ1-2,TRBV18,.,.,CASSPQTRPRGYGYTF,TGTGCCAGCTCACCACAAACCCGACCTCGGGGCTATGGCTACACCTTC
TRBJ2-5,TRBV4-1,.,TRBD1,CASRRTGEETQYF,TGCGCCAGCAGGCGGACAGGGGAAGAGACCCAGTACTTC
TRBJ1-1,TRBV2,.,.,CASRGGLTEAFF,TGTGCCAGCAGAGGAGGGCTCACTGAAGCTTTCTTT
TRBJ1-4,TRBV30,.,.,CAWSFGANEKLFF,TGTGCCTGGAGTTTCGGGGCTAATGAAAAACTGTTTTTT
TRBJ2-3,TRBV7-8,.,.,CASSLGRRDRYTDTQYF,TGTGCCAGCAGCTTAGGGCGGAGGGACAGATACACAGATACGCAGTATTTT
TRBJ1-2,TRBV6-2/TRBV6-3,few,.,CASSPLRPGAMGGYTF,TGTGCCAGCAGCCCTCTCCGGCCGGGAGCTATGGGGGGCTACACCTTC
TRBJ2-5,TRBV6-2/TRBV6-3,.,TRBD2,CASSYSGPAGETQYF,TGTGCCAGCAGTTACTCAGGACCAGCGGGGGAGACCCAGTACTTC